This TCR beta chain was documented in a study of cytomegalovirus exposure and HLA in healthy donors. This table comes from immunoSEQ multiplex PCR, and its TCRdb copy is limited to in-frame clones, with some not included. In the table there are over 60,000 clones, 96% of which are singletons. Germline lookup yields CDR1 SQVTM and CDR2 ANQGSEA. V lost 6 bases, J lost 0 bases, and 12 bases lay in between. The CDR3 is 14 residues long. Separation from the roughly 700-subject first cohort characterized the roughly 120-subject validation cohort, to which the donors belonged. V and J are TRBV29-1 and TRBJ1-3, with D possibly TRBD1 on 5 matching bases. The sequenced sample was PBMCs. The origin of this receptor is a young man in good health and CMV-seronegative. CDR3 loop: CSVDKGYSGNTIYF. The CDR3 DNA sequence: TGCAGCGTCGATAAGGGGTACTCTGGAAACACCATATATTTT.